The 27 T cell receptor beta chains below were found in one sample sequenced in a study of CD8 T cells in Susac syndrome. An amount of RNA that ranged from roughly 0.45 to 1 ug was reverse transcribed with random hexamers. MiXCR was run by TCRdb on the immunoSEQ multiplex PCR reads, yielding one entry per CDR3 protein. The data show a few hundred thousand distinct CDR3 sequences, with over 75% seen just once and around 0.2% held by the top ten. The sample consisted of CD8+ T cells from PBMCs. Receptor source: a human donor with multiple sclerosis.

The chain uses TRBV15 and TRBJ1-1; no reliable D call. The germline V gene encodes CDR1 LNHNV and CDR2 YYDKDF (reference sequence). Trimming shortened V by 0 bases and J by 1 base, and 9 bases separated the two germline ends. This CDR3 contains 15 residues. CDR3 DNA sequence: TGTGCCACCAGCAGAGATTCGGCAGGGAACACTGAAGCTTTCTTT. Its protein is CATSRDSAGNTEAFF.

The V call is TRBV19, the J call TRBJ2-1, with 8 bases identical to TRBD2. Looked up from germline, CDR1 is LNHDA and CDR2 is SQIVND (reference sequence). This CDR3 has 18 residues. Germline trimming cut 1 base from V and 0 bases from J; bases unmatched to any gene: 8. CDR3 nucleotide sequence: TGTGCCAGTAGTATAGCCGCCCGGGGGGGCGTCTCCTACAATGAGCAGTTCTTC. As protein: CASSIAARGGVSYNEQFF.

The genes are TRBV12-3 or TRBV12-4 and TRBJ2-3; maybe TRBD2 (7 bases). CDR3 length equals 13 residues. V was shortened by 7 bases and J by 2 bases, with 10 bases between the two germline ends. In nucleotides, the CDR3 is TGTGCCAGCAACGGGGGGCCCACAGATACGCAGTATTTT. Its translation: CASNGGPTDTQYF.

This clonotype turned up a few times. The chain joins TRBV7-9 to TRBJ2-3; 9 bases are a match to TRBD1. V was clipped by 6 bases and J by 4 bases; unmatched bases: 2. The V gene's germline CDR1 is SEHNR and CDR2 FQNEAQ (reference sequence). CDR3 length: 13 residues. CDR3 residues: CASRGQGPDTQYF. The CDR3 coding sequence is TGTGCCAGCAGGGGACAGGGTCCAGATACGCAGTATTTT.

The rearrangement joins TRBV9 to TRBJ2-7; possible D gene TRBD1, 6 bases. Germline values: CDR1 SGDLS, CDR2 YYNGEE. CDR3 size: 13 residues. The V and J ends lost 0 bases and 6 bases respectively, with 10 bases between them. The CDR3 nucleotides are TGTGCCAGCAGCGTAGACAGGGAAAGCGAGCAGTACTTC. Its translation is CASSVDRESEQYF.

This chain's CDR3 is CASSQVTPYEQYF. The CDR3 bases are TGTGCCAGCAGCCAAGTAACGCCCTACGAGCAGTACTTC. The chain couples TRBV14 to TRBJ2-7; D call uncertain. V dropped 1 base and J dropped 2 bases, with 6 bases sitting between them. Germline V lookup: CDR1 SGHDN, CDR2 FVKESK. CDR3 length: 13 residues.

The chain joins TRBV20-1 to TRBJ1-1; D call uncertain. Germline CDR1 and CDR2: DFQATT and SNEGSKA (reference sequence). Between the trimmed V and J ends, which lost 1 base and 0 bases, there was a span of 15 bases. The CDR3 consists of 16 residues. CDR3 sequence: CSARVPRTGLNTEAFF. CDR3 bases: TGCAGTGCTAGAGTGCCTAGGACTGGATTGAACACTGAAGCTTTCTTT.

The V and J genes are TRBV5-1 and TRBJ1-2, with D possibly matching TRBD1 (5 bases). CDR3 length: 19 residues. V was clipped by 4 bases and J by 0 bases, with 25 bases between them. The germline CDR1 and CDR2 sequences are SGHRS and YFSETQ. Here the CDR3 reads CASSPGPWISGPPNYGYTF. Written as DNA, the CDR3 is TGCGCCAGCAGCCCAGGGCCGTGGATATCGGGACCGCCTAACTATGGCTACACCTTC.

This clonotype was counted once. V gene TRBV12-3 or TRBV12-4 combines with J gene TRBJ2-1, with 9 positions matching TRBD2. The CDR3 is made up of 15 amino acids. V shed 3 bases, J shed 8 bases, and the junction held 8 bases outside the gene matches. The CDR3 nucleotides are TGTGCCAGCAGTTTCGAAGCGGGAGGTTTAGATGAGCAGTTCTTC. Translated, it gives CASSFEAGGLDEQFF.

V is TRBV19 and J is TRBJ1-6; TRBD1 might be the D (6 bases). The germline V gene encodes CDR1 LNHDA and CDR2 SQIVND (reference sequence). The CDR3 is 16 residues long. Trimming shortened V by 7 bases and J by 0 bases, and 13 bases separated the two germline ends. The CDR3 here is CASTSGTRSYNSPLHF. Written as DNA, the CDR3 is TGTGCCAGTACCTCCGGGACACGCTCCTATAATTCACCCCTCCACTTT.

The chain recombines TRBV27 with TRBJ2-7, with 9 bases identical to TRBD1. V trimming: 6 bases; J trimming: 3 bases; junction bases outside the gene matches: 3. The V gene's germline CDR1 is MNHEY and CDR2 SMNVEV (reference sequence). The CDR3 is 13 amino acids. The chain's CDR3 is CASRRQGDYEQYF. The CDR3 DNA is TGTGCCAGCAGGAGACAGGGGGACTACGAGCAGTACTTC.

V gene TRBV27 combines with J gene TRBJ2-7, with 11 bases aligning to TRBD2. CDR1 and CDR2 from the germline V gene are MNHEY and SMNVEV (reference sequence). This CDR3 is built from 15 residues. The ends lost 1 base at V and 7 bases at J; junction bases unmatched: 6. DNA of the CDR3: TGTGCCAGCAGTTTATTAGGGACTAGCGGCGGGGAGCAGTACTTC. Residues: CASSLLGTSGGEQYF.

The chain has TRBV13 and TRBJ1-6, with unresolved D. Germline V gene sequence: CDR1 PRHDT, CDR2 FYEKMQ (reference sequence). The CDR3 runs 14 residues. The V and J ends lost 0 bases and 10 bases respectively, with 10 bases between them. The chain's CDR3 is CASSLGLTGSPLHF. The CDR3 DNA sequence: TGTGCCAGCAGCTTAGGCCTAACCGGATCACCCCTCCACTTT.

This clonotype was detected a few times. The rearrangement joins TRBV2 to TRBJ2-7, with 10 positions matching TRBD2. Germline V gene lookup returns CDR1 SNHLY and CDR2 FYNNEI. V shed 6 bases and J 4 bases; nucleotides not matched to a gene: 6. CDR3 size: 14 residues. Here the CDR3 DNA reads TGTGCCAGCAGGAGGACTAGCGGCGAGTACGAGCAGTACTTC. Translating gives CASRRTSGEYEQYF.

In its sample, this clonotype was seen a few times. The chain joins TRBV7-2 to TRBJ2-1; D call uncertain. Trimming took 7 bases from V and 5 from J, leaving 15 bases between them. CDR1 SGHTA and CDR2 FQGNSA come from the germline V gene. CDR3 size: 14 residues. This chain's CDR3 is CASTFVWADNEQFF. The CDR3 DNA follows: TGTGCCAGCACCTTCGTCTGGGCTGACAATGAGCAGTTCTTC.

This clonotype came up once. V gene TRBV9 combines with J gene TRBJ2-7; 7 positions agree with TRBD2. Germline CDR1 SGDLS, CDR2 YYNGEE. J was trimmed by 2 bases and V by 0 bases; bases with no gene match: 5. The CDR3 has 15 amino acids. Here the CDR3 reads CASSVASGLTYEQYF. The CDR3 bases are TGTGCCAGCAGCGTAGCCTCGGGACTAACCTACGAGCAGTACTTC.

The chain recombines TRBV3-1 with TRBJ2-7, with D possibly being TRBD2 (6 bases). Trimming removed 0 bases at V and 2 bases at J, with 11 bases between. Looked up from germline, CDR1 is LGHDT and CDR2 is YNNKEL (reference sequence). The CDR3 spans 15 residues. The CDR3 nucleotides read TGTGCCAGCAGCCAAGATGCTGGCGGGACCTACGAGCAGTACTTC. Its protein product is CASSQDAGGTYEQYF.

The chain has TRBV25-1 and TRBJ1-2; 10 positions agree with TRBD1. The CDR3 covers 14 residues. Germline CDR1 and CDR2: MGHDK and SYGVNS. J gave up 7 bases and V 0 bases, and 2 bases lay outside the gene matches. The CDR3 sequence: CASSEYGQGGGYTF. The DNA of the CDR3 is TGTGCCAGCAGTGAATACGGACAGGGGGGTGGCTACACCTTC.

The V gene is TRBV6-2 or TRBV6-3, the J gene TRBJ2-2, with D possibly being TRBD2 (6 bases). Germline V gene sequence: CDR1 MNHEY, CDR2 SVGEGT. V lost 6 bases, J lost 4 bases, and 12 bases lay in between. CDR3 length: 14 amino acids. The CDR3 is CASRPPTSTGELFF. CDR3 DNA sequence: TGTGCCAGCAGGCCCCCGACTAGCACCGGGGAGCTGTTTTTT.

V is TRBV3-1 and J is TRBJ2-3; 11 bases line up with TRBD2. This CDR3 is 17 amino acids long. Germline assignment: CDR1 LGHDT and CDR2 YNNKEL (reference sequence). Trimming removed 1 base from V and 3 bases from J; junction bases left unmatched: 6. CDR3 region: CASSQGFSGGGTDTQYF. The CDR3 nucleotides are TGTGCCAGCAGCCAAGGTTTTAGCGGGGGGGGGACAGATACGCAGTATTTT.

V and J are TRBV29-1 and TRBJ2-3, with 8 nucleotides matching TRBD2. The CDR3 runs 14 residues. V lost 4 bases to trimming and J lost 0 bases; unmatched junction nucleotides: 3. Germline CDR1 reads SQVTM; CDR2 reads ANQGSEA. CDR3 protein: CSVVLADSTDTQYF. The DNA for the CDR3 is TGCAGCGTTGTACTAGCGGACAGCACAGATACGCAGTATTTT.

This chain uses TRBV4-3 with TRBJ2-5; perhaps TRBD1 as D (6 bases). The germline CDR1 and CDR2 sequences are LGHNA and YSLEER. V lost 4 bases and J lost 4, with 19 bases in between. The CDR3 runs 16 residues. The CDR3 DNA sequence: TGCGCCAGCAGCCGCGCAACGGGCCAAGGGGGAGAGACCCAGTACTTC. It yields the protein CASSRATGQGGETQYF.

The sample holds one count of this clonotype. This rearrangement joins TRBV9 to TRBJ2-1; 9 bases match TRBD2. The ends lost 4 bases at V and 5 bases at J; junction bases unmatched: 7. Per the germline V gene, CDR1 is SGDLS and CDR2 is YYNGEE. The CDR3 sequence is 15 residues long. DNA of the CDR3: TGTGCCAGCAGCCCCCCTGGCGGGGGGGACAATGAGCAGTTCTTC. Its translation is CASSPPGGGDNEQFF.

The chain has TRBV6-5 and TRBJ2-7; the D call may be TRBD1 or TRBD2 (5 bases each). The CDR3 consists of 18 residues. Deletions cut 2 bases from V and 1 base from J, with 21 bases between. Germline V gene lookup returns CDR1 MNHEY and CDR2 SVGAGI. DNA of the CDR3: TGTGCCAGCAGTTACGCCCCCGAGAAGGGACGTAAATCCTACGAGCAGTACTTC. Translated: CASSYAPEKGRKSYEQYF.

This chain uses TRBV11-1 with TRBJ2-1; D possibly corresponds to TRBD2 (6 bases). V dropped 0 bases and J dropped 3 bases, with 12 bases sitting between them. CDR1 is SGHAT, CDR2 FQDESV, per germline (reference sequence). The length of the CDR3 is 16 residues. CDR3: CASSLAPTSYYNEQFF. For the CDR3, the DNA is TGTGCCAGCAGCTTAGCCCCGACTAGTTACTACAATGAGCAGTTCTTC.

V is TRBV6-2 or TRBV6-3 and J is TRBJ2-5; the D gene could be TRBD1 or TRBD2 (5 bases each). The CDR3 sequence is 16 residues long. Germline values: CDR1 MNHEY, CDR2 SVGEGT. Between the trimmed V and J ends, which lost 5 bases and 2 bases, there was a span of 18 bases. The CDR3 region is CASSDPREKIQETQYF. CDR3 bases: TGTGCCAGCAGTGACCCCAGGGAGAAGATACAAGAGACCCAGTACTTC.

The chain uses TRBV6-2 or TRBV6-3 and TRBJ1-1; D is undetermined. The CDR3 has 14 residues. The germline gives CDR1 MNHEY, CDR2 SVGEGT. The V and J ends lost 6 bases and 0 bases respectively, with 11 bases between them. The CDR3 region has the DNA TGTGCCAGCAGACTCCGAGGAATGAACACTGAAGCTTTCTTT. Translated, it gives CASRLRGMNTEAFF.